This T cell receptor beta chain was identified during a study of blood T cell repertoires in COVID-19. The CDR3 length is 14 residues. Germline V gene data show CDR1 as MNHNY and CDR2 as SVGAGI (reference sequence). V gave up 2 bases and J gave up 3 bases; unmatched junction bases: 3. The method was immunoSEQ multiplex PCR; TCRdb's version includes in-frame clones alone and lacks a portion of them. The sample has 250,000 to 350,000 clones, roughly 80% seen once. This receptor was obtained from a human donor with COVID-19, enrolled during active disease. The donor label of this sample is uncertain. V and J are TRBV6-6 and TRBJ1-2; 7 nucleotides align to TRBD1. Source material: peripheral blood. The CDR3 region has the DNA TGTGCCAGCAGTTACGCAGGACAGGACTATGGCTACACCTTC. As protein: CASSYAGQDYGYTF.